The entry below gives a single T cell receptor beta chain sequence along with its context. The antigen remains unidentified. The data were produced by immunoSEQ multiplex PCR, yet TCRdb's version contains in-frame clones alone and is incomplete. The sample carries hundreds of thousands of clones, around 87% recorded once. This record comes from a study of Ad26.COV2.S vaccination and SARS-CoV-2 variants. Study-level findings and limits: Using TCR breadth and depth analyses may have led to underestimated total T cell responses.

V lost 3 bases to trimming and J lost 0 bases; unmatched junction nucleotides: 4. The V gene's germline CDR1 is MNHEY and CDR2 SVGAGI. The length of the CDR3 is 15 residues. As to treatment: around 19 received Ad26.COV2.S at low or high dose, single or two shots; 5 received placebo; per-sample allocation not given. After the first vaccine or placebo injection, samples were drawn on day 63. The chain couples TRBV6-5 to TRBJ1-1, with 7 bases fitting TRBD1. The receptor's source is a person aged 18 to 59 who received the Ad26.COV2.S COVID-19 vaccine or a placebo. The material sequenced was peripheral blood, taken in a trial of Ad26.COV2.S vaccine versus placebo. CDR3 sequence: CASSYDRALNTEAFF. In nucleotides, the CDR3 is TGTGCCAGCAGTTATGACAGGGCTCTGAACACTGAAGCTTTCTTT.